In this sample, the clone carrying this TCR beta chain turned up a few times. Its antigen is unknown. The data were taken from a study of vaccination and CD4 T cells after COVID-19. Study-wide findings and caveats: The study found median SARS-CoV-2-reactive clonotypes rising from roughly 19 to 38, not significantly.

Oncomine TCR Beta short-read sequencing was applied to DNA from cultured CD4+ T cells. Researchers extracted genomic DNA from CD4+ T cells that had been cultured. TCRdb analysed the PCR reads with MiXCR anew, one entry per CDR3 protein. This table has approximately 17,000 distinct CDR3 sequences, about 54% appearing once. As to treatment: approximately 10-day PBMC culture with coronavirus spike peptide pools or control peptides (ViraFEST assay). Sequencing was carried out using CD4+ T cells from blood, cultured in vitro. This TCR was recovered from a human donor who had recovered from COVID-19.

CDR3: CASSFMDYNEQFF. The CDR3 coding sequence is TGTGCCAGCAGCTTCATGGATTACAATGAGCAGTTCTTC. This chain links TRBV7-2 with TRBJ2-1, with D unresolved. The CDR3 runs to 13 residues. Germline V CDR1 and CDR2: SGHTA, FQGNSA. Between the trimmed V and J ends, which lost 3 bases and 4 bases, there was a span of 7 bases.